The T cell receptor beta chain described here comes from a study of breast tumors, draining lymph nodes, adjacent tissues. This clonotype was detected many times. TCRdb re-analysed the multiplex PCR reads in MiXCR, keeping a single row per CDR3 protein. This table has more than 20,000 distinct CDR3 sequences, 23% appearing once. Germline CDR1 reads SGHRS; CDR2 reads YFSETQ. V dropped 0 bases and J dropped 0 bases, with 9 bases sitting between them. The CDR3 totals 16 residues. This receptor was taken from a female donor with breast cancer. Some clones in this sample may be carry-over from other donors' samples. V gene TRBV5-1 combines with J gene TRBJ2-2; D is ambiguous. The specimen was breast tumor tissue. The CDR3 nucleotides read TGCGCCAGCAGCTTGGGGGGTTACCCGAACACCGGGGAGCTGTTTTTT. Translating it yields CASSLGGYPNTGELFF.